The rows below give T cell receptor beta chains drawn from one sample of a study of cytomegalovirus exposure and HLA in healthy donors. Produced via immunoSEQ multiplex PCR; TCRdb's table is partial and in-frame only. Of 90,000 to 140,000 clones listed, roughly 73% are singletons. The specimen sequenced was PBMCs. Every receptor here comes from a middle-aged woman in good health and CMV-seropositive. Each CDR3 is given with its conserved first and last residue. A D gene is named only where the DNA matches it firmly. A clone size is listed for some rows: how often the clone was seen (once, few, many), or a class if it is expanded.

clone_size: NA; d_call: TRBD1; v_call: TRBV6-5; j_call: TRBJ1-6; cdr3_nt: TGTGCCAGCAGCGACAGGGTTCATTCACCCCTCCACTTT; cdr3_aa: CASSDRVHSPLHF
clone_size: NA; d_call: TRBD2; v_call: TRBV11-2; j_call: TRBJ2-4; cdr3_nt: TGTGCCAGCAGCCCCAACTCCGGGACTAGTAAAAACATTCAGTACTTC; cdr3_aa: CASSPNSGTSKNIQYF
clone_size: few; d_call: TRBD1; v_call: TRBV7-8; j_call: TRBJ1-5; cdr3_nt: TGTGCCAGCACAAACAGGGGAAGGAATCAGCCCCAGCATTTT; cdr3_aa: CASTNRGRNQPQHF
clone_size: NA; d_call: TRBD1; v_call: TRBV29-1; j_call: TRBJ2-3; cdr3_nt: TGCAGCGTTGAAGGAGGACAGGGCTCAGATACGCAGTATTTT; cdr3_aa: CSVEGGQGSDTQYF
clone_size: NA; d_call: TRBD2; v_call: TRBV4-1; j_call: TRBJ2-1; cdr3_nt: TGCGCCAGCAGCCGAGGCCTGACTAGCGGGACGTACAATGAGCAGTTCTTC; cdr3_aa: CASSRGLTSGTYNEQFF
clone_size: NA; d_call: TRBD2; v_call: TRBV29-1; j_call: TRBJ2-1; cdr3_nt: TGCAGCGTAGGGGACTATTACAATGAGCAGTTCTTC; cdr3_aa: CSVGDYYNEQFF
clone_size: NA; d_call: TRBD2; v_call: TRBV19; j_call: TRBJ2-5; cdr3_nt: TGTGCCAGTAGTATGACAGGGACTAGCGGGAGTGGAGAGACCCAGTACTTC; cdr3_aa: CASSMTGTSGSGETQYF
clone_size: NA; d_call: NA; v_call: TRBV4-2; j_call: TRBJ2-3; cdr3_nt: TGTGCCAGCAGCCAAGTTCGAGGCGGGCGAACAGATACGCAGTATTTT; cdr3_aa: CASSQVRGGRTDTQYF
clone_size: NA; d_call: NA; v_call: TRBV29-1; j_call: TRBJ2-5; cdr3_nt: TGCAGCGTTGAAGATCTGGGCAGGGACCAAGAGACCCAGTACTTC; cdr3_aa: CSVEDLGRDQETQYF
clone_size: once; d_call: TRBD1; v_call: TRBV27; j_call: TRBJ1-2; cdr3_nt: TGTGCCAGCAGTTCGAAACCGGGACAGACCTATGGCTACACCTTC; cdr3_aa: CASSSKPGQTYGYTF
clone_size: few; d_call: NA; v_call: TRBV7-2; j_call: TRBJ1-1; cdr3_nt: TGTGCCAGCAGCCCCGCCCCAGTTCTCTTAAACACTGAAGCTTTCTTT; cdr3_aa: CASSPAPVLLNTEAFF
clone_size: NA; d_call: NA; v_call: TRBV2; j_call: TRBJ1-2; cdr3_nt: TGTGCCAGCAGTGAAGAGAGGACTGCATATGGCTACACCTTC; cdr3_aa: CASSEERTAYGYTF
clone_size: NA; d_call: NA; v_call: TRBV28; j_call: TRBJ1-1; cdr3_nt: TGTGCCAGCAGCCCCCGTTCTGAAGCTTTCTTT; cdr3_aa: CASSPRSEAFF
clone_size: NA; d_call: TRBD1; v_call: TRBV28; j_call: TRBJ1-1; cdr3_nt: TGTGCCAGCAGAGGGGGCGAAGCTGAAGCTTTCTTT; cdr3_aa: CASRGGEAEAFF
clone_size: once; d_call: TRBD2; v_call: TRBV4-2; j_call: TRBJ2-7; cdr3_nt: TGTGCCAGCAGCCAAGATGTTGGCGGGGGATACGAGCAGTACTTC; cdr3_aa: CASSQDVGGGYEQYF
clone_size: NA; d_call: NA; v_call: TRBV5-1; j_call: TRBJ1-1; cdr3_nt: TGCGCCAGCAGCTTACGGGGGGCCTACACTGAAGCTTTCTTT; cdr3_aa: CASSLRGAYTEAFF
clone_size: few; d_call: NA; v_call: TRBV5-4; j_call: TRBJ1-1; cdr3_nt: TGTGCCAGCAGCTTGGTTCAGGACACTGAAGCTTTCTTT; cdr3_aa: CASSLVQDTEAFF
clone_size: once; d_call: NA; v_call: TRBV29-1; j_call: TRBJ2-7; cdr3_nt: TGCAGCGTTGGAAGGCAGGGCTACGAGCAGTACTTC; cdr3_aa: CSVGRQGYEQYF
clone_size: NA; d_call: NA; v_call: TRBV7-9; j_call: TRBJ1-5; cdr3_nt: TGTTCCAGCAGCGCTTTCGGTCAGCCCCAGCATTTT; cdr3_aa: CSSSAFGQPQHF
clone_size: NA; d_call: NA; v_call: TRBV27; j_call: TRBJ1-5; cdr3_nt: TGTGCCAGCAGTTTATCTTGGGGCGACGCGCATCAGCCCCAGCATTTT; cdr3_aa: CASSLSWGDAHQPQHF
clone_size: NA; d_call: TRBD1; v_call: TRBV4-1; j_call: TRBJ2-5; cdr3_nt: TGCGCCAGCAGCCAAGAAAGGGAAGGTCGGGACAGCAAGACCCAGTACTTC; cdr3_aa: CASSQEREGRDSKTQYF
clone_size: NA; d_call: NA; v_call: TRBV11-3; j_call: TRBJ2-2; cdr3_nt: TGTGCCAGCAGCTTAGCTGCGGGAACCGGGGAGCTGTTTTTT; cdr3_aa: CASSLAAGTGELFF
clone_size: NA; d_call: NA; v_call: TRBV6-1; j_call: TRBJ1-5; cdr3_nt: TGTGCCAGCAGTGAAGTCGACAGCCTAAGCAATCAGCCCCAGCATTTT; cdr3_aa: CASSEVDSLSNQPQHF